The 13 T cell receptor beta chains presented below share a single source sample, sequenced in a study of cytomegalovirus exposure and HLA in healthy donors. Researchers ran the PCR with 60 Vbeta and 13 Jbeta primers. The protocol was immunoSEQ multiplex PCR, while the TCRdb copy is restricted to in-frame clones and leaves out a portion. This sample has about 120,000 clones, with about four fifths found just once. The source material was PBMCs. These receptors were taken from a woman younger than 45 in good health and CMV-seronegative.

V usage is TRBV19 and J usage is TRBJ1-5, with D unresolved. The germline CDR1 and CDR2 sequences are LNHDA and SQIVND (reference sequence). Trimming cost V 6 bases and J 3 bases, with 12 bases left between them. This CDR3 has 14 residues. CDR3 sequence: CASREAGLNQPQHF. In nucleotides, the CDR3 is TGTGCCAGTAGGGAGGCAGGACTCAATCAGCCCCAGCATTTT.

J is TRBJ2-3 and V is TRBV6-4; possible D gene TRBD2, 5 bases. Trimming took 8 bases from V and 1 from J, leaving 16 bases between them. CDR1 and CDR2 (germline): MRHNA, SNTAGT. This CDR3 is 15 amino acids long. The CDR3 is CASGSGGPGTDTQYF. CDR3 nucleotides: TGTGCCAGCGGGAGCGGAGGACCGGGCACAGATACGCAGTATTTT.

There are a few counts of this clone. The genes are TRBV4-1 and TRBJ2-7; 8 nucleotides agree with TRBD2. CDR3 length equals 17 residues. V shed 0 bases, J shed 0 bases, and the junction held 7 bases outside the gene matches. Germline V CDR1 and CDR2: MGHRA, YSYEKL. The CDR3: CASSQDLQRENSYEQYF. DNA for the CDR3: TGCGCCAGCAGCCAAGATCTCCAGCGGGAGAACTCCTACGAGCAGTACTTC.

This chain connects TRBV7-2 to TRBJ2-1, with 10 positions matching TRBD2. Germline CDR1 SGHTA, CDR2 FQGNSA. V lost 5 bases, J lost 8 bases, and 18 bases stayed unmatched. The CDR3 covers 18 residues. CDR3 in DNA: TGTGCCAGCAGCCGGAACCCCATAAGCGGGAGGGCCGGCGATGAGCAGTTCTTC. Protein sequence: CASSRNPISGRAGDEQFF.

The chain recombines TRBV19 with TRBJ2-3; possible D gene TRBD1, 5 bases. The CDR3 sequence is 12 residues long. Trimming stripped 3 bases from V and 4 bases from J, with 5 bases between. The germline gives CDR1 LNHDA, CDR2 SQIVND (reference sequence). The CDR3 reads CASSIRADTQYF. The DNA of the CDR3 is TGTGCCAGTAGTATCAGGGCAGATACGCAGTATTTT. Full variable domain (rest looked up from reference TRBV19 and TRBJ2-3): DGGITQSPKYLFRKEGQNVTLSCEQNLNHDAMYWYRQDPGQGLRLIYYSQIVNDFQKGDIAEGYSVSREKKESFPLTVTSAQKNPTAFYLCASSIRADTQYFGPGTRLTVL.

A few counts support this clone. CDR3 protein: CASSIDGVSYNEQFF. In DNA form, the CDR3 reads TGTGCCAGTAGTATCGACGGGGTTTCCTACAATGAGCAGTTCTTC. The chain carries TRBV19 and TRBJ2-1, with D maybe TRBD2 (5 bases). The CDR3 totals 15 residues. Between the trimmed V and J ends, which lost 3 bases and 1 base, there was a span of 10 bases. Germline CDR1 reads LNHDA; CDR2 reads SQIVND (reference sequence).

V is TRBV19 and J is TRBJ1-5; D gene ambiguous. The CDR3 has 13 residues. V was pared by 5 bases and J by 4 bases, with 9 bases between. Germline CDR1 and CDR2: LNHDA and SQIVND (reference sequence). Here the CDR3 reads CASSLHRNQPQHF. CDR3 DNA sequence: TGTGCCAGTAGTTTACACAGAAATCAGCCCCAGCATTTT.

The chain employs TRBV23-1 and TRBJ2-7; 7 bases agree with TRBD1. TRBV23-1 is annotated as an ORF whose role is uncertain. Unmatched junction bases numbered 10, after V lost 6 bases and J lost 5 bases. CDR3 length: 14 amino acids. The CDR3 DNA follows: TGCGCCAGCAGCCAGGGCAGGGGGTTCGACGAGCAGTACTTC. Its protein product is CASSQGRGFDEQYF.

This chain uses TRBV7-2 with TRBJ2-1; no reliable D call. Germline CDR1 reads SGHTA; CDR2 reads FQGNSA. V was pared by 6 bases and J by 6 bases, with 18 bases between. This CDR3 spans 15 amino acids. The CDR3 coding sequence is TGTGCCAGCAGGATGAACTCCCCCCCTGTCAATGAGCAGTTCTTC. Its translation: CASRMNSPPVNEQFF. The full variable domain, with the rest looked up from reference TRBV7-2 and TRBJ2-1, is GAGVSQSPSNKVTEKGKDVELRCDPISGHTALYWYRQSLGQGLEFLIYFQGNSAPDKSGLPSDRFSAERTGGSVSTLTIQRTQQEDSAVYLCASRMNSPPVNEQFFGPGTRLTVL.

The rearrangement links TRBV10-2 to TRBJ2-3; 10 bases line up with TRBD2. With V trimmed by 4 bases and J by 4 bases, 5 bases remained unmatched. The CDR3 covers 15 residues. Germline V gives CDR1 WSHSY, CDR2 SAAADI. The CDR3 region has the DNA TGCGCCAGCAGTGGAGCGGGAGGGCCCGCAGATACGCAGTATTTT. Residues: CASSGAGGPADTQYF.

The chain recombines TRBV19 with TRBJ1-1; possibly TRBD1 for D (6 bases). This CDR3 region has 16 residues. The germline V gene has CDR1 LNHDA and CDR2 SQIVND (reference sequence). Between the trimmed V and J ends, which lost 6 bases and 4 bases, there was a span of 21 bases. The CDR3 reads CASRGGDTLFGTEAFF. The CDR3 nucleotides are TGTGCCAGTAGGGGGGGGGACACGCTTTTTGGCACTGAAGCTTTCTTT.

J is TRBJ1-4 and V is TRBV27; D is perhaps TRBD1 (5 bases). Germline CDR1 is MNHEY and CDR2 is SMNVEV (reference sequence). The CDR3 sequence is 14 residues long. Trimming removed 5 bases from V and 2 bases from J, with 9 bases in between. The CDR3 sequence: CASSRGGTNEKLFF. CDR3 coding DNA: TGTGCCAGCAGTCGCGGGGGGACTAATGAAAAACTGTTTTTT.

CDR3 nucleotides: TGCGCCAGCAGTAGCGGGAGTGGGACCGGGGAGCTGTTTTTT. Its translation is CASSSGSGTGELFF. The chain carries TRBV5-1 and TRBJ2-2; 9 bases are a match to TRBD2. This CDR3 is 14 amino acids long. V trimming: 5 bases; J trimming: 5 bases; junction bases outside the gene matches: 4. CDR1 and CDR2 (germline): SGHRS, YFSETQ.